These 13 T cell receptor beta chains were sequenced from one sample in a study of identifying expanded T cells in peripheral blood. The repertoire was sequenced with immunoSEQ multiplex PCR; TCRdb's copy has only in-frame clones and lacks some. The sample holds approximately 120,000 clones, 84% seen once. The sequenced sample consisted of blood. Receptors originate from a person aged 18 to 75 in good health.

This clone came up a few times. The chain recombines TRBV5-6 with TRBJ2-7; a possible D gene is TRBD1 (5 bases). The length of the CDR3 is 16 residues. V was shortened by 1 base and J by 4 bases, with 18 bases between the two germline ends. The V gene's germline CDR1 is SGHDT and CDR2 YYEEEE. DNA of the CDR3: TGTGCCAGCAGCTTGACATGGGGCGCGCGACCGTACGAGCAGTACTTC. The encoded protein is CASSLTWGARPYEQYF.

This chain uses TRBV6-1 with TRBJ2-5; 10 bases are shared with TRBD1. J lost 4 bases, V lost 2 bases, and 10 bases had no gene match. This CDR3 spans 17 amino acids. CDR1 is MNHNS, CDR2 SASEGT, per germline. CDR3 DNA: TGTGCCAGCAGTGAATCCCTGACAGGGGGCGTCGGAGAGACCCAGTACTTC. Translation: CASSESLTGGVGETQYF.

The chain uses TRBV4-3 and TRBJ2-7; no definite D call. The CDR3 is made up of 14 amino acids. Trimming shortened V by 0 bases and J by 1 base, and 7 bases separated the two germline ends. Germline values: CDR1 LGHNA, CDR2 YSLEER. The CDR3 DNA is TGCGCCAGCAGCCAAGACCACAGTTCCTACGAGCAGTACTTC. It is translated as CASSQDHSSYEQYF.

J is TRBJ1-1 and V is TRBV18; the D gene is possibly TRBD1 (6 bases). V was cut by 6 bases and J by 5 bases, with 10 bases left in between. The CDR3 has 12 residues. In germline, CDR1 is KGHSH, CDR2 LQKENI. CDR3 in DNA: TGTGCCAGCTCGTTCCAGGGGACTGAAGCTTTCTTT. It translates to CASSFQGTEAFF.

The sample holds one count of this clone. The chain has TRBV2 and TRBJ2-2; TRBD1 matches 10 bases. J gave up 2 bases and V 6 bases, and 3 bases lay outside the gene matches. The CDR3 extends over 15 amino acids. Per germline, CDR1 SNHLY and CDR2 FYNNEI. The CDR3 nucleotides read TGTGCCAGCAGGAGGGACAGGGGAAACACCGGGGAGCTGTTTTTT. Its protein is CASRRDRGNTGELFF.

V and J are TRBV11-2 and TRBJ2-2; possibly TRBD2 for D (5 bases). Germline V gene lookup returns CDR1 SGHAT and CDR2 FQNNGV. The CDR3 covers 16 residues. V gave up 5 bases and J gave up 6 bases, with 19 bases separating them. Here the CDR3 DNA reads TGTGCCAGCAGCCGCGGGCCATCCACGGCGGCCGGGGAGCTGTTTTTT. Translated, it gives CASSRGPSTAAGELFF.

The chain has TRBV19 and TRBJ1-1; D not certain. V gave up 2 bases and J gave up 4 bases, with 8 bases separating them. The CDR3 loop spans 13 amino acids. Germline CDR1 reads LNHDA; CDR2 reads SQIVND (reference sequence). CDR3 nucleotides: TGTGCCAGTAGTATAAAGTACCGCACTGAAGCTTTCTTT. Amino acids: CASSIKYRTEAFF.

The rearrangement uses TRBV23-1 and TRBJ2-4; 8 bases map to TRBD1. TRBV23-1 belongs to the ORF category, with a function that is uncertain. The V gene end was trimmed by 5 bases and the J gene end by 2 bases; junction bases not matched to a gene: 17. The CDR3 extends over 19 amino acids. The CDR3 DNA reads TGCGCCAGCAGTGAGACAGGGGAGTTCAGTGGGGTGTCCAAAAACATTCAGTACTTC. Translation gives CASSETGEFSGVSKNIQYF.

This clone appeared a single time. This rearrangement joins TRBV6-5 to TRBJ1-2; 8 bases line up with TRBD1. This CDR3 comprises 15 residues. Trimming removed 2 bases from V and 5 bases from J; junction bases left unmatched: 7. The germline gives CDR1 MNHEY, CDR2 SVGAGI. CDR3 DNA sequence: TGTGCCAGCAGTTACGGACCCCAGGGGGCGTATGGCTACACCTTC. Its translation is CASSYGPQGAYGYTF.

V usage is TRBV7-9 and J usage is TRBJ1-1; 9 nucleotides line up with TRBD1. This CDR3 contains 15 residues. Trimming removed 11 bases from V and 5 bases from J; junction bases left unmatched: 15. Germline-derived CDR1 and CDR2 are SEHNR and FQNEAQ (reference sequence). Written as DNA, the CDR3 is TGTGCCCCCTCCCCGGGACAGGGAAGGGAAACTGAAGCTTTCTTT. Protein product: CAPSPGQGRETEAFF.

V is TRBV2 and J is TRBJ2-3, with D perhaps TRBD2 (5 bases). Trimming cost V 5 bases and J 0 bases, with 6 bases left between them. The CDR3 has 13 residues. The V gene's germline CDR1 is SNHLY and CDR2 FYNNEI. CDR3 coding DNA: TGTGCCAGCAGTAAGCGGAGCACAGATACGCAGTATTTT. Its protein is CASSKRSTDTQYF.

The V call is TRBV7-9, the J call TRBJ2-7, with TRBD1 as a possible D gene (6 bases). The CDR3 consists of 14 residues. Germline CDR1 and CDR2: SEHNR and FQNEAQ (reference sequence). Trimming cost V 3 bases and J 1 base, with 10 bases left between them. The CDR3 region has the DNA TGTGCCAGCAGCTTCGGACAGCCTTCCTACGAGCAGTACTTC. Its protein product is CASSFGQPSYEQYF.

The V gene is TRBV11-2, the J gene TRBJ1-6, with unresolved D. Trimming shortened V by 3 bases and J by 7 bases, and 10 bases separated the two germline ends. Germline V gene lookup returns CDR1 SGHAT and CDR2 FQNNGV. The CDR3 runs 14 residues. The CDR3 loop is CASSFNSLNSPLHF. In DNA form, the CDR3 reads TGTGCCAGCAGCTTCAACAGCTTGAATTCACCCCTCCACTTT.